Ten or more counts support the clone carrying this TCR beta chain. Arm-PCR of CDR3 regions and iRepertoire HTBI primers were the basis on which TCR beta libraries were built. One entry per CDR3 protein results from TCRdb running MiXCR on the multiplex PCR reads. The sample consists of about 210,000 distinct CDR3 sequences, approximately 19% of them appearing once. Time point meaning: newly diagnosed GD, antithyroid drugs for less than 3 months. The TCR library was made from RNA that had been extracted from PBMCs in TRIzol. The authors drew patients from an endocrinology department in Xi'an, China. This specimen comes from a study of regulatory T cells in long-lasting Graves disease. V was pared by 6 bases and J by 0 bases, with 11 bases between. The germline gives CDR1 LNHDA, CDR2 SQIVND (reference sequence). The CDR3 consists of 14 residues. These data were also reused for a study on T cells in Graves' hyperthyroidism and ophthalmopathy. Turning to that study: Most thyroid clonotypes with frequency above 0.001 were detected in blood.

The material was peripheral blood mononuclear cells (PBMCs), obtained at new diagnosis, from a patient treated with antithyroid drugs. The chain employs TRBV19 and TRBJ1-2; D is uncertain. The TCR comes from a woman aged 25-40 years with Graves disease. The chain's CDR3 is CASSPLGPNYGYTF. The DNA of the CDR3 is TGTGCCAGTAGCCCTTTAGGGCCTAACTATGGCTACACCTTC.